Listed here are 2 T cell receptor beta chains from one sample, sequenced in a study of blood T cell repertoires in COVID-19. TCRdb's table, derived via immunoSEQ multiplex PCR, lists solely in-frame clones and lacks some. The data hold 53,000 or so clones, with about 87% observed a single time. Sequencing used peripheral blood. These receptors came from a man at least 80 years old with acute or convalescent COVID-19.

The chain combines TRBV21-1 with TRBJ1-5; TRBD1, as called in the table, went unchecked against the DNA. TRBV21-1 is shown as a pseudogene. This CDR3 comprises 19 residues. The DNA of the CDR3 is TGTGCCAGCAGCAATCATTTGGCAGGGCCGTCGAATAGCAATCAGCCCCAGCATTTT. It specifies CASSNHLAGPSNSNQPQHF.

The chain is built from TRBV7-8 and TRBJ1-1, with 8 bases that match TRBD1. Germline assignment: CDR1 SGHVS and CDR2 FQNEAQ. The CDR3 is 14 amino acids. V shed 5 bases, J shed 5 bases, and the junction held 7 bases outside the gene matches. CDR3 protein: CASSPRTGLTEAFF. For the CDR3, the DNA is TGTGCCAGCAGCCCGAGGACAGGGCTAACTGAAGCTTTCTTT.